This T cell receptor (beta chain) was observed in a study of cytomegalovirus exposure and HLA in healthy donors. Note on this clone: Its target is not known.

A multiplex PCR was run with 60 Vbeta primers and 13 Jbeta primers. In the study's own analysis: Unique TCR beta chains numbered about 79 million in a later analysis, with roughly 9.9 million shared. Measured with immunoSEQ multiplex PCR; TCRdb has only the in-frame clones, and not every one. The V and J calls and the clone size are those of that table, but D and trimming were determined from the DNA. The sample yields roughly 180,000 clones, about 68% seen once. Trimming took 2 bases from V and 3 from J, leaving 14 bases between them. CDR1 and CDR2 (germline): SGHRS, YFSETQ. The CDR3 contains 15 residues. Study-wide results and limits: Analysis was performed later, and it showed HLA-associated TCR beta chains to be more clonally expanded than equally common others. It has been reported that TCR beta sequences accurately predicted the HLA-A and HLA-B alleles of most subjects.

The sequenced sample consisted of PBMCs. This sequence originates from a female donor in good health and CMV-seronegative. The rearrangement joins TRBV5-1 to TRBJ1-2; D is unresolved. The CDR3 sequence is CASSLDSPLDYGYTF. The CDR3 DNA reads TGCGCCAGCAGCTTAGACTCCCCCTTGGACTATGGCTACACCTTC.